Listed below are T cell receptor beta chains from one sample, sequenced in a study of blood T cells in healthy people across ages. TCRdb processed the 5' RACE reads anew with MiXCR; each CDR3 protein has one entry. The repertoire holds more than 700,000 distinct CDR3 sequences, with 46% as singletons. Sequencing was performed on blood. These TCRs come from a man aged 80 or over in good health. Both conserved end residues are part of each CDR3. D genes are given only for firm matches. For some rows the clone size is stated as once, few or many, or as a class when expanded; others skip it.

abundance: few; j_gene: TRBJ2-7; v_gene: TRBV5-6; d_gene: NA; CDR3nt: TGTGCCAGCAGCTTGGCCGGGGTAGGCCCCTACGAGCAGTACTTC; CDR3aa: CASSLAGVGPYEQYF
abundance: NA; j_gene: TRBJ2-1; v_gene: TRBV6-5; d_gene: NA; CDR3nt: TGTGCCAGCAGCCGGGACATTCTCTACAATGAGCAGTTCTTC; CDR3aa: CASSRDILYNEQFF
abundance: NA; j_gene: TRBJ1-5; v_gene: TRBV28; d_gene: TRBD1; CDR3nt: TGTGCCAGCAGTCCCGACAGGGGTGGGAACAATCAGCCCCAGCATTTT; CDR3aa: CASSPDRGGNNQPQHF
abundance: NA; j_gene: TRBJ1-2; v_gene: TRBV6-1; d_gene: TRBD1; CDR3nt: TGTGCCAGCAGTGGGACAGGGGTTGGCTACACCTTC; CDR3aa: CASSGTGVGYTF
abundance: NA; j_gene: TRBJ2-3; v_gene: TRBV29-1; d_gene: TRBD2; CDR3nt: TGCAGCGGGGCGGGACTAGCGGGGGTGGATACGCAGTATTTT; CDR3aa: CSGAGLAGVDTQYF
abundance: many; j_gene: TRBJ1-6; v_gene: TRBV21-1; d_gene: NA; CDR3nt: TGTGCCAGCAGCTCACCCCTCCACTTT; CDR3aa: CASSSPLHF
abundance: NA; j_gene: TRBJ2-1; v_gene: TRBV20-1; d_gene: TRBD1; CDR3nt: TGCAGTGCTAGAGATCCCACGGACAGGGGAGTGGGGCAGTTCTTC; CDR3aa: CSARDPTDRGVGQFF
abundance: once; j_gene: TRBJ2-1; v_gene: TRBV25-1; d_gene: NA; CDR3nt: TGTGCCAGCGCCTGGGGACCCCTATACAATGAGCAGTTCTTC; CDR3aa: CASAWGPLYNEQFF
abundance: NA; j_gene: TRBJ2-7; v_gene: TRBV9; d_gene: TRBD2; CDR3nt: TGTGCCAGCAGCAAGACTAGCGGGAGGTCGTACGAGCAGTACTTC; CDR3aa: CASSKTSGRSYEQYF
abundance: NA; j_gene: TRBJ1-1; v_gene: TRBV20-1; d_gene: TRBD1; CDR3nt: TGCAGTGCTTCTGACAGGGGGCAAACTGAAGCTTTCTTT; CDR3aa: CSASDRGQTEAFF
abundance: NA; j_gene: TRBJ2-1; v_gene: TRBV25-1; d_gene: NA; CDR3nt: TGTGCCAGCAGTGAAAATACCAGGCAGGAGACCCAGTTCTTC; CDR3aa: CASSENTRQETQFF
abundance: few; j_gene: TRBJ2-5; v_gene: TRBV24-1; d_gene: TRBD1; CDR3nt: TGTGCCACCAGTGACCACAGGGGTTTATTGGAGACCCAGTACTTC; CDR3aa: CATSDHRGLLETQYF
abundance: few; j_gene: TRBJ2-1; v_gene: TRBV15; d_gene: TRBD2; CDR3nt: TGTGCCACCAGCAGAGATAGGTGGCGGGAGGGCTCCTACAATGAGCAGTTCTTC; CDR3aa: CATSRDRWREGSYNEQFF
abundance: NA; j_gene: TRBJ2-7; v_gene: TRBV5-8; d_gene: TRBD1; CDR3nt: TGTGCCAGCAGCATGGTGGGACAGGGGGCATACGAGCAGTACTTC; CDR3aa: CASSMVGQGAYEQYF
abundance: NA; j_gene: TRBJ2-2; v_gene: TRBV13; d_gene: TRBD1; CDR3nt: TGTGCCAGCAGCCCCACCGGGACAGGCGGCACCGGGGAGCTGTTTTTT; CDR3aa: CASSPTGTGGTGELFF
abundance: NA; j_gene: TRBJ2-2; v_gene: TRBV29-1; d_gene: NA; CDR3nt: TGCAGCGTTGTTAGGGTGTTTCCACCCGGGGAGCTGTTTTTT; CDR3aa: CSVVRVFPPGELFF
abundance: NA; j_gene: TRBJ2-5; v_gene: TRBV7-2; d_gene: TRBD1; CDR3nt: TGTGCCAGCAGCTTAACAGGGGGCTCGGCCGGGCAGACCCAGTACTTC; CDR3aa: CASSLTGGSAGQTQYF
abundance: NA; j_gene: TRBJ2-1; v_gene: TRBV7-2; d_gene: TRBD2; CDR3nt: TGTACCAGCAGGATGGAACGAGCGGGGGGCAATGAGCAGTTCTTC; CDR3aa: CTSRMERAGGNEQFF
abundance: NA; j_gene: TRBJ1-2; v_gene: TRBV4-1; d_gene: NA; CDR3nt: TGCGCCAGCAGCCAAGGGGAACGTAACTATGGCTACACCTTC; CDR3aa: CASSQGERNYGYTF
abundance: NA; j_gene: TRBJ2-3; v_gene: TRBV18; d_gene: NA; CDR3nt: TGTGCCAGCTCACCAGGGACACTCACCGCCGTATACGCGTATTTT; CDR3aa: CASSPGTLTAVYAYF
abundance: NA; j_gene: TRBJ2-3; v_gene: TRBV7-2; d_gene: TRBD1; CDR3nt: TGTGCCAGCAGATTATCCCTAACAGGGGGCGGGACAGATACGCAGTATTTT; CDR3aa: CASRLSLTGGGTDTQYF
abundance: NA; j_gene: TRBJ1-6; v_gene: TRBV5-1; d_gene: NA; CDR3nt: TGCGCCAGCAGCCTAGAAGTCCATTCACCCCTCCACTTT; CDR3aa: CASSLEVHSPLHF
abundance: NA; j_gene: TRBJ2-3; v_gene: TRBV4-3; d_gene: NA; CDR3nt: TGCGCCAGCAGCCAGGGTGACCCCACAGATACGCAGTATTTT; CDR3aa: CASSQGDPTDTQYF